This paragraph reports one T cell receptor (beta chain). The sample is drawn from a study of blood T cell repertoires in COVID-19. The authors' processing: Reference gene primers were amplified, and this amplification served to estimate nucleated cell counts. This table comes from immunoSEQ multiplex PCR, and its TCRdb copy is limited to in-frame clones, with some not included. That table furnishes V, J and clone size, whereas the DNA furnished D and trimming. In the table there are 30,000 to 45,000 clones, approximately 93% of which are singletons. The clonotype was recovered from a man aged 50 to 59 with active COVID-19. Sequences were obtained from peripheral blood.

The CDR3 bases are TGTGCCAGCAGCCCCGGCTCCCCGGGACATACCACAGATACGCAGTATTTT. Translation: CASSPGSPGHTTDTQYF. The chain combines TRBV5-4 with TRBJ2-3, with D tentatively TRBD1 (6 bases). V gave up 4 bases and J gave up 2 bases, with 20 bases separating them. Germline V gene lookup returns CDR1 SGHNT and CDR2 YYREEE (reference sequence). The CDR3 has 17 residues.